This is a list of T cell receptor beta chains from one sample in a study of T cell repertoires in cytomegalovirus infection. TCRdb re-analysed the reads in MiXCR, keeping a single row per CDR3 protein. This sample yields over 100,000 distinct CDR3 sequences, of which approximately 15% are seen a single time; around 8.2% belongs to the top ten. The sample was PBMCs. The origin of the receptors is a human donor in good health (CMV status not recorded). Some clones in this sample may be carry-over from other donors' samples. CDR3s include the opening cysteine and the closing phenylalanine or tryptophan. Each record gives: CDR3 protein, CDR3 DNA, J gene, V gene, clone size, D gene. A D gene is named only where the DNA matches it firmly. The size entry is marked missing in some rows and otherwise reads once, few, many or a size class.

CASSLGTNRGNVFF	TGTGCCAGCAGTTTGGGGACCAACAGGGGAAACGTTTTCTTT	TRBJ1-1	TRBV28	-	TRBD1
CASSLRGGGGGTEAFF	TGTGCCAGCAGTTTAAGGGGAGGGGGAGGAGGCACTGAAGCTTTCTTT	TRBJ1-1	TRBV28	-	-
CASSPGFGGKNIQYF	TGTGCCAGCAGCCCAGGGTTCGGGGGCAAAAACATTCAGTACTTC	TRBJ2-4	TRBV6-5	many	-
CASSTRTSYNEQFF	TGTGCCAGCAGTACCCGGACTAGTTACAATGAGCAGTTCTTC	TRBJ2-1	TRBV27	-	TRBD2
CASSEGSGGADTQYF	TGTGCTAGCAGCGAAGGAAGCGGGGGGGCAGATACGCAGTATTTT	TRBJ2-3	TRBV7-7	few	TRBD2
CSTWEEGEQYF	TGCAGCACCTGGGAGGAGGGCGAGCAGTACTTC	TRBJ2-7	TRBV29-1	few	-
CASSVRNEQFF	TGTGCCAGCAGCGTGAGAAATGAGCAGTTCTTC	TRBJ2-1	TRBV14	few	-
CASSRWDYRNEQYF	TGTGCCAGCAGCCGATGGGACTACCGAAACGAGCAGTACTTC	TRBJ2-7	TRBV7-2	many	TRBD2
CASSPRQGRETQYF	TGTGCCAGCAGCCCGCGACAGGGGAGGGAGACCCAGTACTTC	TRBJ2-5	TRBV11-2	many	TRBD1
CASSRTGTSPETQYF	TGTGCCAGCAGCCGTACCGGGACTAGCCCAGAGACCCAGTACTTC	TRBJ2-5	TRBV7-3	few	TRBD2
CASRYGSGDYGYTF	TGTGCCAGCAGATATGGGTCCGGTGACTATGGCTACACCTTC	TRBJ1-2	TRBV7-2	many	-
CASSAWGGTGEYEQYF	TGTGCCAGCAGCGCATGGGGGGGGACAGGGGAGTACGAGCAGTACTTC	TRBJ2-7	TRBV9	-	TRBD1
CASSLTGTGGRYNEQFF	TGTGCCAGCAGTTTAACCGGGACAGGGGGAAGGTACAATGAGCAGTTCTTC	TRBJ2-1	TRBV7-3	many	TRBD1
CASSLLPRGRRKAQYF	TGTGCCAGCAGCTTATTACCCCGGGGCAGGAGAAAGGCCCAGTACTTC	TRBJ2-5	TRBV7-2	-	-
CASVKVYPNSPLHF	TGTGCCAGCGTAAAAGTGTATCCTAATTCACCCCTCCACTTT	TRBJ1-6	TRBV2	-	-
CASSLSSVRDEQFF	TGTGCCAGCAGCTTAAGTTCCGTGAGGGATGAGCAGTTCTTC	TRBJ2-1	TRBV7-3	many	-
CASSSSTGQGYTF	TGCGCCAGCAGCTCATCGACAGGGCAGGGCTACACCTTC	TRBJ1-2	TRBV5-1	-	TRBD1
CASSQLTEAFF	TGTGCCAGCAGCCAACTCACTGAAGCTTTCTTT	TRBJ1-1	TRBV6-6	-	-
CASSLEGAGNQPQHF	TGTGCCAGCAGCTTAGAAGGGGCAGGAAACCAGCCCCAGCATTTT	TRBJ1-5	TRBV7-2	many	-
CSARNSGGADEQFF	TGCAGTGCTAGAAATTCGGGGGGGGCAGATGAGCAGTTCTTC	TRBJ2-1	TRBV20-1	few	TRBD2
CATQGFGDQPQHF	TGTGCCACCCAGGGGTTTGGAGATCAGCCCCAGCATTTT	TRBJ1-5	TRBV10-3	few	-
CASSGTPGETQYF	TGTGCCAGCAGTGGGACTCCGGGGGAGACCCAGTACTTC	TRBJ2-5	TRBV2	-	-
CASSGDSSDTQYF	TGCGCCAGCAGCGGGGACTCCTCAGATACGCAGTATTTT	TRBJ2-3	TRBV5-1	-	-
CASSPSLYTEAFF	TGTGCCAGCTCACCTTCCTTGTACACTGAAGCTTTCTTT	TRBJ1-1	TRBV18	few	-